This TCR beta chain came from a study of blood T cell repertoires in COVID-19. This table comes from immunoSEQ multiplex PCR, and its TCRdb copy is limited to in-frame clones, with some not included. Of hundreds of thousands of clones in the sample, about 85% were seen once. The length of the CDR3 is 13 residues. V lost 3 bases, J lost 7 bases, and 10 bases lay in between. The germline gives CDR1 SGHVS, CDR2 FQNEAQ. The source of this sequence is a woman aged 18-29 years with acute or convalescent COVID-19. Sequencing was done on a sample of peripheral blood. V usage is TRBV7-8 and J usage is TRBJ1-5, with a weak D call TRBD1 (5 bases). The CDR3 DNA sequence: TGTGCCAGCAGCTTCGGACACGGGCAGCCCCAGCATTTT. As protein: CASSFGHGQPQHF.